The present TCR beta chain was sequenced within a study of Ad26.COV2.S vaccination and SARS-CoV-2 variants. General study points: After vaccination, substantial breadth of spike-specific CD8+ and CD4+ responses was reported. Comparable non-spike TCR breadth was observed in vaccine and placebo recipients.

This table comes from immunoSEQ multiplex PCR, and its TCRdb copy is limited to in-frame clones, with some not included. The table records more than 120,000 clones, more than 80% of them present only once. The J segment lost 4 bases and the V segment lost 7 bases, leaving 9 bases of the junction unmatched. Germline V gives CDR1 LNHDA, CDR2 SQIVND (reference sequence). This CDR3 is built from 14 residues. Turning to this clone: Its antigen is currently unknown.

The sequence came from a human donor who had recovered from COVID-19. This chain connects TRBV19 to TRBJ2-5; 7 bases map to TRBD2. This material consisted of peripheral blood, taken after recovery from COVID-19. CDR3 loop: CASNDPTSAETQYF. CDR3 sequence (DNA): TGTGCCAGTAACGACCCCACTAGCGCAGAGACCCAGTACTTC.